The 23 T cell receptor beta chains given below trace back to one sample, sequenced in a study of blood T cell repertoires in COVID-19. Produced via immunoSEQ multiplex PCR; TCRdb's table is partial and in-frame only. The data contain about 83,000 clones, around nine tenths of them singletons. Material: peripheral blood. These receptors came from a woman of 80 years or more with active or convalescent COVID-19.

V and J are TRBV3-1 (or the pseudogene TRBV3-2) and TRBJ1-5; D is unresolved. The V end lost 0 bases, the J end lost 2 bases, and 5 bases lay between the germline ends. This CDR3 contains 14 residues. Germline V CDR1 and CDR2: LGHDT, YNNKEL (reference sequence). As DNA, the CDR3 is TGTGCCAGCAGCCAAGATAGCGGCAATCAGCCCCAGCATTTT. This gives the protein CASSQDSGNQPQHF.

The chain couples TRBV4-1 to TRBJ1-2, with 10 bases aligning to TRBD1. This CDR3 contains 17 residues. V dropped 2 bases and J dropped 8; count of bases not matched to a gene: 14. Germline-derived CDR1 and CDR2 are MGHRA and YSYEKL. CDR3 residues: CASSQSPGTGEGFGYTF. The CDR3 DNA follows: TGCGCCAGCAGCCAATCACCCGGGACAGGGGAGGGCTTCGGCTACACCTTC.

V usage is TRBV7-9 and J usage is TRBJ2-2; tentatively, D is TRBD2 (6 bases). The V gene's germline CDR1 is SEHNR and CDR2 FQNEAQ (reference sequence). The CDR3 runs 15 residues. V shed 5 bases and J shed 5 bases, with 15 bases lying between them. The CDR3 loop reads CASSPQAAGTGELFF. The CDR3 DNA reads TGTGCCAGCAGCCCCCAGGCGGCGGGGACCGGGGAGCTGTTTTTT.

This chain uses TRBV5-8 with TRBJ1-1, with 9 bases fitting TRBD1. V gave up 4 bases and J gave up 4 bases; unmatched junction bases: 11. Germline lookup yields CDR1 SGHTS and CDR2 YDEGEE. The length of the CDR3 is 16 residues. DNA for the CDR3: TGTGCCAGCAGCCCACGGACAGGGGTGAGAGGCACTGAAGCTTTCTTT. Amino acid sequence: CASSPRTGVRGTEAFF.

This clone was recorded a few times. The J gene is TRBJ1-1, the V gene TRBV27; weak D call: TRBD1 (5 bases). CDR3 size: 14 residues. Germline CDR1 MNHEY, CDR2 SMNVEV (reference sequence). Trimming took 1 base from V and 1 from J, leaving 7 bases between them. CDR3 nucleotides: TGTGCCAGCAGTTTATATCAGGGGAACACTGAAGCTTTCTTT. Translated: CASSLYQGNTEAFF.

This sequence joins TRBV27 and TRBJ2-7; 10 bases are a match to TRBD1. The V segment lost 5 bases and the J segment 0 bases; nucleotides outside the gene matches: 7. Looked up from germline, CDR1 is MNHEY and CDR2 is SMNVEV (reference sequence). CDR3 length equals 16 residues. CDR3 residues: CASSPWTGGLSYEQYF. The CDR3 DNA reads TGTGCCAGCAGTCCTTGGACAGGGGGGCTCTCCTACGAGCAGTACTTC.

V gene TRBV29-1 combines with J gene TRBJ1-2; the D gene is possibly TRBD1 (5 bases). Germline V gene lookup returns CDR1 SQVTM and CDR2 ANQGSEA. With 5 bases removed from V and 2 bases from J, the gap between germline ends came to 12 bases. The CDR3 sequence is 13 residues long. In DNA form, the CDR3 reads TGCAGCGTTACGGGACTGGTAAACTATGGCTACACCTTC. This translates into CSVTGLVNYGYTF.

The chain employs TRBV13 and TRBJ2-2; 8 positions agree with TRBD1. Germline V gene data show CDR1 as PRHDT and CDR2 as FYEKMQ (reference sequence). The CDR3 sequence is 15 residues long. Trimming at V came to 4 bases and at J to 6 bases, leaving 7 bases not matched to a gene. CDR3 coding DNA: TGTGCCAGCAGCTCGAGGACAGGGTGGTCCGGGGAGCTGTTTTTT. It yields the protein CASSSRTGWSGELFF.

V and J are TRBV28 and TRBJ1-1, with 11 bases identical to TRBD1. From germline, CDR1 is MDHEN and CDR2 SYDVKM. The V segment lost 5 bases and the J segment 6 bases; nucleotides outside the gene matches: 8. The length of the CDR3 is 15 residues. CDR3 region: CASSVRDRGRAEAFF. CDR3 DNA sequence: TGTGCCAGCAGTGTCCGGGACAGGGGGAGGGCTGAAGCTTTCTTT.

The chain joins TRBV4-3 to TRBJ1-5, with D unresolved. Per germline, CDR1 LGHNA and CDR2 YSLEER. This CDR3 spans 16 amino acids. With 0 bases removed from V and 2 bases from J, the gap between germline ends came to 11 bases. Written as DNA, the CDR3 is TGCGCCAGCAGCCAAGATCTGAGGTACGGCAATCAGCCCCAGCATTTT. It yields the protein CASSQDLRYGNQPQHF.

This chain connects TRBV12-3 or TRBV12-4 to TRBJ1-2; perhaps TRBD1 as D (6 bases). This CDR3 spans 11 amino acids. Between the trimmed V and J ends, which lost 6 bases and 14 bases, there was a span of 16 bases. CDR3 amino acids: CASSSRQVSTF. The CDR3 nucleotides are TGTGCCAGCAGCTCCCGACAGGTATCAACCTTC.

There are a few counts of this clone. This chain connects TRBV3-1 (or the pseudogene TRBV3-2) to TRBJ1-2, with TRBD1 identical over 8 bases. Germline V gene data show CDR1 as LGHDT and CDR2 as YNNKEL (reference sequence). CDR3 length: 15 amino acids. With 4 bases clipped from V and 7 bases from J, the junction kept 11 bases outside the gene matches. The CDR3 spells CASSPLGQGAIGYTF. The DNA of the CDR3 is TGTGCCAGCAGCCCCCTCGGACAGGGCGCTATTGGCTACACCTTC.

The chain employs TRBV5-1 and TRBJ2-5, with TRBD2 matching over 10 bases. J was trimmed by 2 bases and V by 7 bases; bases with no gene match: 8. The V gene's germline CDR1 is SGHRS and CDR2 YFSETQ. The CDR3 runs to 15 residues. The CDR3 here is CASHLAGAGQETQYF. As DNA, the CDR3 is TGCGCCAGCCACCTAGCGGGGGCCGGACAAGAGACCCAGTACTTC.

This chain joins TRBV2 and TRBJ2-5; D uncertain. Germline V gives CDR1 SNHLY, CDR2 FYNNEI. The CDR3 contains 10 residues. V lost 5 bases and J lost 4, with 2 bases in between. As DNA, the CDR3 is TGTGCCAGCAGTCGAGAGACCCAGTACTTC. Amino acids: CASSRETQYF.

The chain recombines TRBV11-2 with TRBJ1-6, with 8 bases identical to TRBD1. V lost 4 bases and J lost 4; bases outside the gene matches: 12. From germline, CDR1 is SGHAT and CDR2 FQNNGV. CDR3 length: 18 residues. The CDR3 coding sequence is TGTGCCAGCAGCTCACCTACCGGGACAGGATATTATAATTCACCCCTCCACTTT. This translates into CASSSPTGTGYYNSPLHF. Complete variable domain (other parts from reference TRBV11-2 and TRBJ1-6): EAGVAQSPRYKIIEKRQSVAFWCNPISGHATLYWYQQILGQGPKLLIQFQNNGVVDDSQLPKDRFSAERLKGVDSTLKIQPAKLEDSAVYLCASSSPTGTGYYNSPLHFGNGTRLTVT.

The chain employs TRBV4-3 and TRBJ1-2; D not certain. Per the germline V gene, CDR1 is LGHNA and CDR2 is YSLEER. V dropped 0 bases and J dropped 4 bases, with 12 bases sitting between them. The CDR3 loop spans 15 amino acids. CDR3 sequence reads: CASSQELQIPYGYTF. The CDR3 DNA reads TGCGCCAGCAGCCAAGAGCTCCAGATTCCCTATGGCTACACCTTC.

This clone appeared a single time. This sequence joins TRBV6-2 or TRBV6-3 and TRBJ2-5; D gene unclear. This CDR3 is built from 18 residues. The V and J ends lost 0 bases and 1 base respectively, with 18 bases between them. Germline V gene lookup returns CDR1 MNHEY and CDR2 SVGEGT. This chain's CDR3 is CASSYSGRQTAGQETQYF. CDR3 DNA: TGTGCCAGCAGTTACTCAGGTCGGCAAACGGCAGGCCAAGAGACCCAGTACTTC.

The chain joins TRBV28 to TRBJ1-2, with D possibly TRBD1 on 6 matching bases. This CDR3 spans 15 amino acids. V lost 7 bases and J lost 4, with 19 bases in between. Looked up from germline, CDR1 is MDHEN and CDR2 is SYDVKM. CDR3 sequence: CASTETDRPFYGYTF. For the CDR3, the DNA is TGTGCCAGCACCGAAACGGACAGACCATTCTATGGCTACACCTTC.

This chain joins TRBV2 and TRBJ2-1; perhaps TRBD2 as D (7 bases). Trimming removed 4 bases from V and 2 bases from J, with 12 bases in between. Looked up from germline, CDR1 is SNHLY and CDR2 is FYNNEI. The CDR3 sequence is 15 residues long. The CDR3 nucleotides are TGTGCCAGCAGTGGAGGGGGGGGACCCTACAATGAGCAGTTCTTC. Protein: CASSGGGGPYNEQFF.

The chain carries TRBV5-8 and TRBJ2-7; tentatively, D is TRBD1 (6 bases). Per germline, CDR1 SGHTS and CDR2 YDEGEE. CDR3 length: 14 residues. V shed 0 bases and J shed 3 bases, with 10 bases lying between them. CDR3 DNA sequence: TGTGCCAGCAGCTTGGGGCAGGGGAACTACGAGCAGTACTTC. The encoded protein is CASSLGQGNYEQYF.

This clone was found once. This sequence joins TRBV28 and TRBJ1-2, with TRBD1 matching over 9 bases. Germline V gene sequence: CDR1 MDHEN, CDR2 SYDVKM. The CDR3 is made up of 14 amino acids. Trimming took 3 bases from V and 4 from J; bases not matched to a gene: 3. The CDR3 DNA is TGTGCCAGCAGTTTGGTGGACAGGGGCTATGGCTACACCTTC. Its protein is CASSLVDRGYGYTF.

This chain connects TRBV19 to TRBJ2-7, with 7 bases identical to TRBD1. The CDR3 totals 16 residues. CDR1 and CDR2 (germline): LNHDA, SQIVND (reference sequence). V gave up 3 bases and J gave up 6 bases; unmatched junction bases: 14. CDR3 bases: TGTGCCAGTAGTATCCACTCCAGGGGGTATTTCTCCGAGCAGTACTTC. Its protein product is CASSIHSRGYFSEQYF.

The chain is built from TRBV28 and TRBJ1-6; 8 nucleotides line up with TRBD1. Unmatched junction bases numbered 13, after V lost 1 base and J lost 5 bases. Germline V CDR1 and CDR2: MDHEN, SYDVKM. The CDR3 runs 19 residues. CDR3 coding DNA: TGTGCCAGCAGTTTATACCTTATGGACAGGGCTGGGAATAATTCACCCCTCCACTTT. It specifies CASSLYLMDRAGNNSPLHF.